The T cell receptor beta chain described here comes from a study of cytotoxic CD8 clonotypes in ibrutinib-treated CLL. On the study more broadly: The study included 11 relapsed/refractory and 15 treatment-naive patients; 17 had IGHV unmutated disease. When averaged across all of the samples, the counts came to 255,043 productive templates and 85,000 to 95,000 productive rearrangements. Study observations and caveats: Clonality, elevated at ibrutinib response, dropped back toward baseline at progression. Timing of sampling differed between sustained-remission and progressing patients.

As for this clone: As yet, its antigen is unknown.

Here immunoSEQ multiplex PCR was the method, and the copy in TCRdb shows in-frame clones only, minus some. The sample lists 65,000 to 95,000 clones; about 86% were seen once. Germline loops: CDR1 SGDLS, CDR2 YYNGEE. This CDR3 is built from 15 residues. Trimming stripped 5 bases from V and 0 bases from J, with 14 bases between. The chain couples TRBV9 to TRBJ1-2; TRBD1 is a possible D gene (5 bases). This material consisted of PBMCs, taken before ibrutinib treatment. The TCR was taken from a human donor with chronic lymphocytic leukemia. The CDR3 nucleotides are TGTGCCAGCAGTCTAAGGGACGGAGCTAACTATGGCTACACCTTC. This sequence encodes CASSLRDGANYGYTF.